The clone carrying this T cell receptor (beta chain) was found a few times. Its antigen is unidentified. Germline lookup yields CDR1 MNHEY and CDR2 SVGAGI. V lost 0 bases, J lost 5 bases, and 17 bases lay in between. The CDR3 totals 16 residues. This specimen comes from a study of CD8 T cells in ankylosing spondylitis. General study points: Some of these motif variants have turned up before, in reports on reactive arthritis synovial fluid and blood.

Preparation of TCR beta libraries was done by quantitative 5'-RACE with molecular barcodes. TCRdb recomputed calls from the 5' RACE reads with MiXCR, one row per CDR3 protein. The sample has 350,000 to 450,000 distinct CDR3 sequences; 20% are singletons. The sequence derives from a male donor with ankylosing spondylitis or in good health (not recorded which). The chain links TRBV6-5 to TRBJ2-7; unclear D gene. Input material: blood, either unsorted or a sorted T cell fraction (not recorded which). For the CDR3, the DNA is TGTGCCAGCAGTTACTCGTTAGGGTTGTTGCTCGACGAGCAGTACTTC. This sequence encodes CASSYSLGLLLDEQYF.